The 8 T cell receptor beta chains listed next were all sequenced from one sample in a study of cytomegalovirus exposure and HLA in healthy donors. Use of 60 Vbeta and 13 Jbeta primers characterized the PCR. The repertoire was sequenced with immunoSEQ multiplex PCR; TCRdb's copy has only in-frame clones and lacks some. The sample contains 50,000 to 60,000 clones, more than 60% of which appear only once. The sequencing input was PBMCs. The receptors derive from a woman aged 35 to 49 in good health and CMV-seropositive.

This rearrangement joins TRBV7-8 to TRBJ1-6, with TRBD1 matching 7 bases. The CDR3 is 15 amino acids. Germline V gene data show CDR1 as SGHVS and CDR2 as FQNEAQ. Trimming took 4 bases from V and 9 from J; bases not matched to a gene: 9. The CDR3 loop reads CASSWGQQGGSPLHF. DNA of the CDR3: TGTGCCAGCAGCTGGGGACAGCAAGGGGGTTCACCCCTCCACTTT.

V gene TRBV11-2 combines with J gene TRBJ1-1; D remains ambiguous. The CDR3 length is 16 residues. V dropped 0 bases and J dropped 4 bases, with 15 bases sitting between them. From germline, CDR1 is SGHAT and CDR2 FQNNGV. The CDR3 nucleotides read TGTGCCAGCAGCTTAGATCCTTCGCAGAGCGGCACTGAAGCTTTCTTT. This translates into CASSLDPSQSGTEAFF.

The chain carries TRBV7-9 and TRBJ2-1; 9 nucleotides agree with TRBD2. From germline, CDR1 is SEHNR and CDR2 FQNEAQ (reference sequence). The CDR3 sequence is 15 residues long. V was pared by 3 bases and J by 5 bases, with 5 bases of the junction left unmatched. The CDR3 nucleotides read TGTGCCAGCAGCTTCCGAGCGGGGGGTGACAATGAGCAGTTCTTC. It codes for CASSFRAGGDNEQFF.

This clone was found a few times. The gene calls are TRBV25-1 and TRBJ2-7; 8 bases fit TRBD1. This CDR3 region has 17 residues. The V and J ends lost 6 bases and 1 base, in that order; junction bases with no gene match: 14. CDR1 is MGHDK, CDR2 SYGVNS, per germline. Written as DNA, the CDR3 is TGTGCCAGCAGAGCACCACTGGCCGGGACAGGATCCTACGAGCAGTACTTC. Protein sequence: CASRAPLAGTGSYEQYF.

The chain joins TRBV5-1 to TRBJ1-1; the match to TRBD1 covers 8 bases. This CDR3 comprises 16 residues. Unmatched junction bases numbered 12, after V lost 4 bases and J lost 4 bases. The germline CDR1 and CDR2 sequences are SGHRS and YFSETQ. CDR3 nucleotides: TGCGCCAGCAGCGATGACAGGGGTAGTCATTCCACTGAAGCTTTCTTT. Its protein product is CASSDDRGSHSTEAFF. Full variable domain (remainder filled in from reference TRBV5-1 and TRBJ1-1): KAGVTQTPRYLIKTRGQQVTLSCSPISGHRSVSWYQQTPGQGLQFLFEYFSETQRNKGNFPGRFSGRQFSNSRSEMNVSTLELGDSALYLCASSDDRGSHSTEAFFGQGTRLTVV.

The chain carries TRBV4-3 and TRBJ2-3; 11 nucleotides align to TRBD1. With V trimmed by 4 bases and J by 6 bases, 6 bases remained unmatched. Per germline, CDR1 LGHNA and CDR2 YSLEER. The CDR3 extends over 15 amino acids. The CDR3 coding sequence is TGCGCCAGCAGCCCACAAGGACAGGGGGCGGATACGCAGTATTTT. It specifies CASSPQGQGADTQYF.

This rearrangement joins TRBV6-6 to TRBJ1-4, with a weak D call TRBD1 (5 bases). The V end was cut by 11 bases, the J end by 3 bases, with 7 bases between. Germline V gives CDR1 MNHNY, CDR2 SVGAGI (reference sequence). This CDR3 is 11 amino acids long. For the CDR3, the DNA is TGTGCCGGGGGGGCTAATGAAAAACTGTTTTTT. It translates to CAGGANEKLFF.

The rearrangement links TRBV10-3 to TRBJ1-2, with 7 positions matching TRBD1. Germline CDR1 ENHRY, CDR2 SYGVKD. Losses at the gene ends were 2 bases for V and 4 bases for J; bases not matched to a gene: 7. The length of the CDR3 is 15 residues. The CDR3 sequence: CAISEARTGLYGYTF. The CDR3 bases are TGTGCCATCAGTGAGGCAAGGACAGGCCTCTATGGCTACACCTTC.